The 5 T cell receptor beta chains below were found in one sample sequenced in a study of blood T cell repertoires in COVID-19. Profiled with immunoSEQ multiplex PCR; TCRdb holds only in-frame clones, not every one. Of about 170,000 clones listed, around 81% were seen once; the top ten hold about 8.1%. The source material was peripheral blood. These receptors were collected from a woman older than 75 with COVID-19, enrolled during active disease.

The V call is TRBV3-1 (or the pseudogene TRBV3-2), the J call TRBJ2-5; 7 bases map to TRBD2. This CDR3 region has 15 residues. Germline values: CDR1 LGHDT, CDR2 YNNKEL (reference sequence). The ends lost 4 bases at V and 5 bases at J; junction bases unmatched: 10. The CDR3 sequence: CASSPSRRGWETQYF. In DNA, the CDR3 is TGTGCCAGCAGCCCCAGTCGGCGGGGGTGGGAGACCCAGTACTTC.

The rearrangement joins TRBV5-1 to TRBJ2-7; 7 nucleotides line up with TRBD1. The CDR3 is 16 residues long. The V and J ends lost 0 bases and 4 bases, in that order; junction bases with no gene match: 10. Germline CDR1 SGHRS, CDR2 YFSETQ. The DNA for the CDR3 is TGCGCCAGCAGCTTGGCTCCGGACAGGATCTTATACGAGCAGTACTTC. This translates into CASSLAPDRILYEQYF.

V gene TRBV2 combines with J gene TRBJ2-2, with D maybe TRBD1 (6 bases). Trimming shortened V by 6 bases and J by 0 bases, and 14 bases separated the two germline ends. The CDR3 is 16 amino acids. Looked up from germline, CDR1 is SNHLY and CDR2 is FYNNEI. Here the CDR3 DNA reads TGTGCCAGCAGAGCAAGGACAGCTTCGAACACCGGGGAGCTGTTTTTT. Translating gives CASRARTASNTGELFF.

The CDR3 nucleotides read TGTGCCAGCTCACCGGTCGGCGGAACAACTGAAGCTTTCTTT. It translates to CASSPVGGTTEAFF. The chain carries TRBV18 and TRBJ1-1; D not resolved. The CDR3 is made up of 14 amino acids. Germline loops: CDR1 KGHSH, CDR2 LQKENI. Trimming took 3 bases from V and 5 from J, leaving 13 bases between them.

The chain combines TRBV9 with TRBJ1-5, with D perhaps matching TRBD1 (5 bases). Germline V gene sequence: CDR1 SGDLS, CDR2 YYNGEE. V lost 3 bases and J 9 bases, leaving 13 bases between the germline ends. The CDR3 consists of 13 residues. DNA of the CDR3: TGTGCCAGCAGCGGACAGCGTTGGGGGCCCCAGCATTTT. Protein: CASSGQRWGPQHF. Full variable domain (remainder filled in from reference TRBV9 and TRBJ1-5): DSGVTQTPKHLITATGQRVTLRCSPRSGDLSVYWYQQSLDQGLQFLIQYYNGEERAKGNILERFSAQQFPDLHSELNLSSLELGDSALYFCASSGQRWGPQHFGDGTRLSIL.